The 31 T cell receptor beta chains listed next were all sequenced from one sample in a study of graft-versus-host responses after intestinal transplantation. Profiled with immunoSEQ multiplex PCR; TCRdb holds only in-frame clones, not every one. The sample lists around 110,000 clones, roughly nine tenths occurring once. Their antigens are not known. The specimen was unstimulated CD4+ T cells sorted from spleen or lymph node cells, collected before transplant. The receptors were sampled from a human donor who was the organ donor for an intestinal transplant.

This chain connects TRBV9 to TRBJ2-1, with 7 bases lining up with TRBD2. CDR3 length: 13 amino acids. The germline CDR1 and CDR2 sequences are SGDLS and YYNGEE. V shed 1 base, J shed 7 bases, and the junction held 2 bases outside the gene matches. CDR3 residues: CASSVSGNNEQFF. The CDR3 region has the DNA TGTGCCAGCAGCGTAAGCGGGAATAATGAGCAGTTCTTC.

The CDR3 region has the DNA TGCGCCAGCAGCTTGGCCGTGGCGGGAGGCTCAGATACGCAGTATTTT. It specifies CASSLAVAGGSDTQYF. This rearrangement joins TRBV5-1 to TRBJ2-3, with 8 bases aligning to TRBD2. CDR3 length: 16 residues. J gave up 4 bases and V 0 bases, and 7 bases lay outside the gene matches. Germline V gene sequence: CDR1 SGHRS, CDR2 YFSETQ.

The chain carries TRBV19 and TRBJ2-2; tentative D call: TRBD2 (5 bases). In germline, CDR1 is LNHDA, CDR2 SQIVND (reference sequence). CDR3 length: 15 amino acids. Trimming took 5 bases from V and 2 from J, leaving 12 bases between them. The CDR3: CASSLNGINTGELFF. The DNA for the CDR3 is TGTGCCAGTAGTTTAAACGGGATTAACACCGGGGAGCTGTTTTTT.

V is TRBV6-5 and J is TRBJ2-2; D is ambiguous. The CDR3 sequence is 13 residues long. V was shortened by 2 bases and J by 4 bases, with 5 bases between the two germline ends. Germline lookup yields CDR1 MNHEY and CDR2 SVGAGI. The CDR3 region is CASSYSSTGELFF. DNA of the CDR3: TGTGCCAGCAGTTACAGTAGCACCGGGGAGCTGTTTTTT.

The rearrangement uses TRBV2 and TRBJ1-4, with 8 positions matching TRBD1. The germline CDR1 and CDR2 sequences are SNHLY and FYNNEI. The ends lost 11 bases at V and 8 bases at J; junction bases unmatched: 13. The CDR3 sequence is 14 residues long. DNA of the CDR3: TGTGCCGGCGTAACCGGGACAGGACCCGAAAAACTGTTTTTT. This sequence encodes CAGVTGTGPEKLFF. The variable domain in full, completed from reference TRBV2 and TRBJ1-4, reads EPEVTQTPSHQVTQMGQEVILRCVPISNHLYFYWYRQILGQKVEFLVSFYNNEISEKSEIFDDQFSVERPDGSNFTLKIRSTKLEDSAMYFCAGVTGTGPEKLFFGSGTQLSVL.

The V gene is TRBV11-2, the J gene TRBJ2-1; D perhaps matches TRBD2 (6 bases). Looked up from germline, CDR1 is SGHAT and CDR2 is FQNNGV. Trimming pared 5 bases from V and 8 bases from J, leaving 22 bases between. This CDR3 comprises 16 residues. The CDR3, as DNA: TGTGCCAGCAGCCCCGGGTCGGGGGACCCCTCTTATGAGCAGTTCTTC. Amino acid sequence: CASSPGSGDPSYEQFF.

This chain links TRBV28 with TRBJ2-5; 12 bases agree with TRBD2. CDR3 length: 15 amino acids. Looked up from germline, CDR1 is MDHEN and CDR2 is SYDVKM. Germline trimming cut 7 bases from V and 5 bases from J; bases unmatched to any gene: 8. CDR3 bases: TGTGCCAGCACCTCGCGACTAGCGGGAGACGAGACCCAGTACTTC. It translates to CASTSRLAGDETQYF.

The chain recombines TRBV28 with TRBJ1-2; D is unresolved. The CDR3 sequence is 15 residues long. Germline V gene sequence: CDR1 MDHEN, CDR2 SYDVKM. V was cut by 0 bases and J by 1 base, with 9 bases left in between. CDR3 sequence reads: CASSLWSISNYGYTF. For the CDR3, the DNA is TGTGCCAGCAGTTTATGGTCGATCAGTAACTATGGCTACACCTTC.

V usage is TRBV6-5 and J usage is TRBJ2-3; tentative D call: TRBD1 (5 bases). Germline V lookup: CDR1 MNHEY, CDR2 SVGAGI. The CDR3 is 15 amino acids. The V end lost 0 bases, the J end lost 2 bases, and 9 bases lay between the germline ends. The CDR3 here is CASSYSVGVTDTQYF. The CDR3 region has the DNA TGTGCCAGCAGTTACTCTGTAGGGGTCACAGATACGCAGTATTTT.

CDR3 sequence (DNA): TGTGCCAGCAGTGTGAGTCTGTCCCCAGAGGTGTACGAGCAGTACTTC. Protein product: CASSVSLSPEVYEQYF. This rearrangement joins TRBV6-1 to TRBJ2-7, with D uncertain. The germline gives CDR1 MNHNS, CDR2 SASEGT. The CDR3 is 16 amino acids. The V end lost 4 bases, the J end lost 4 bases, and 20 bases lay between the germline ends.

This chain links TRBV19 with TRBJ1-3; unclear D gene. V lost 6 bases and J lost 4, with 16 bases in between. There are 15 residues in the CDR3. Germline V gene data show CDR1 as LNHDA and CDR2 as SQIVND (reference sequence). CDR3 bases: TGTGCCAGTAGCGTCTGGGGTAGCCCCGGAAACACCATATATTTT. Translated: CASSVWGSPGNTIYF.

This clone was observed once. The chain employs TRBV2 and TRBJ1-5; D may be TRBD1 (5 bases). Trimming pared 4 bases from V and 1 base from J, leaving 11 bases between. The germline CDR1 and CDR2 sequences are SNHLY and FYNNEI. The CDR3 runs 15 residues. CDR3 protein: CASSAGGTSNQPQHF. The CDR3 DNA is TGTGCCAGCAGTGCGGGGGGAACGAGCAATCAGCCCCAGCATTTT.

This clone appeared once. V is TRBV7-2 and J is TRBJ2-1, with no clear D. Deletions cut 2 bases from V and 0 bases from J, with 8 bases between. Germline CDR1 reads SGHTA; CDR2 reads FQGNSA. This CDR3 is 15 amino acids long. The DNA for the CDR3 is TGTGCCAGCAGCTTAAGTTGGAGCTCCTACAATGAGCAGTTCTTC. Amino acid sequence: CASSLSWSSYNEQFF. Together with reference TRBV7-2 and TRBJ2-1, the CDR3 gives the full variable domain: GAGVSQSPSNKVTEKGKDVELRCDPISGHTALYWYRQSLGQGLEFLIYFQGNSAPDKSGLPSDRFSAERTGGSVSTLTIQRTQQEDSAVYLCASSLSWSSYNEQFFGPGTRLTVL.

The rearrangement uses TRBV5-4 and TRBJ1-2; TRBD1 matches 9 bases. The CDR3 covers 14 residues. J lost 0 bases, V lost 6 bases, and 3 bases had no gene match. Germline loops: CDR1 SGHNT, CDR2 YYREEE (reference sequence). The CDR3 sequence is CASTRDRANYGYTF. For the CDR3, the DNA is TGTGCCAGCACCCGGGACAGGGCTAACTATGGCTACACCTTC.

The V and J genes are TRBV7-8 and TRBJ1-2; D uncertain. Germline V lookup: CDR1 SGHVS, CDR2 FQNEAQ. Trimming shortened V by 5 bases and J by 4 bases, and 8 bases separated the two germline ends. CDR3 length: 12 amino acids. The CDR3 here is CASSDGGYGYTF. The CDR3, as DNA: TGTGCCAGCAGCGACGGTGGCTATGGCTACACCTTC. The full variable domain, its missing parts supplied by reference TRBV7-8 and TRBJ1-2, is GAGVSQSPRYKVAKRGQDVALRCDPISGHVSLFWYQQALGQGPEFLTYFQNEAQLDKSGLPSDRFFAERPEGSVSTLKIQRTQQEDSAVYLCASSDGGYGYTFGSGTRLTVV.

V is TRBV9 and J is TRBJ2-4; tentatively, D is TRBD2 (5 bases). The CDR3 has 15 residues. The germline CDR1 and CDR2 sequences are SGDLS and YYNGEE. V was shortened by 0 bases and J by 3 bases, with 10 bases between the two germline ends. CDR3 amino acids: CASSVEPGNKNIQYF. Here the CDR3 DNA reads TGTGCCAGCAGCGTAGAACCGGGAAACAAAAACATTCAGTACTTC.

V is TRBV5-1 and J is TRBJ2-1; TRBD2 agrees at 14 bases. The CDR3 length is 15 residues. Germline lookup yields CDR1 SGHRS and CDR2 YFSETQ. Trimming took 0 bases from V and 12 from J; bases not matched to a gene: 5. The CDR3 DNA follows: TGCGCCAGCAGCTTGGGACTAGCGGGAGGGCCCATGCAGTTCTTC. Protein: CASSLGLAGGPMQFF.

The V and J genes are TRBV19 and TRBJ1-1; D unresolved. The CDR3 extends over 11 amino acids. Looked up from germline, CDR1 is LNHDA and CDR2 is SQIVND (reference sequence). The V end lost 0 bases, the J end lost 10 bases, and 6 bases lay between the germline ends. The CDR3 sequence: CASSIDHGAFF. The CDR3 DNA is TGTGCCAGTAGTATAGACCACGGAGCTTTCTTT.

This clone was seen more than once but under ten times. V usage is TRBV5-1 and J usage is TRBJ2-2; a possible D gene is TRBD2 (6 bases). The V end was cut by 0 bases, the J end by 7 bases, with 13 bases between. CDR3 length: 15 residues. Germline-derived CDR1 and CDR2 are SGHRS and YFSETQ. CDR3 DNA sequence: TGCGCCAGCAGCTTGGTAGCGGCCGCTATCGGGGAGCTGTTTTTT. It specifies CASSLVAAAIGELFF. The full variable domain, in which reference TRBV5-1 and TRBJ2-2 provide the parts outside the CDR3, is KAGVTQTPRYLIKTRGQQVTLSCSPISGHRSVSWYQQTPGQGLQFLFEYFSETQRNKGNFPGRFSGRQFSNSRSEMNVSTLELGDSALYLCASSLVAAAIGELFFGEGSRLTVL.

The chain joins TRBV19 to TRBJ1-1; 9 bases fit TRBD1. The CDR3 contains 15 residues. CDR1 is LNHDA, CDR2 SQIVND, per germline (reference sequence). Trimming at V came to 6 bases and at J to 2 bases, leaving 7 bases not matched to a gene. In DNA, the CDR3 is TGTGCCAGTAGCGAGGGACAGGGTTTAAACACTGAAGCTTTCTTT. As protein: CASSEGQGLNTEAFF.

The chain combines TRBV4-1 with TRBJ2-7; TRBD1 matches 9 bases. The CDR3 extends over 14 amino acids. J lost 3 bases, V lost 3 bases, and 3 bases had no gene match. Germline CDR1 reads MGHRA; CDR2 reads YSYEKL. CDR3 residues: CASSHPGQGYEQYF. CDR3 nucleotides: TGCGCCAGCAGCCATCCGGGACAGGGCTACGAGCAGTACTTC.

This sequence joins TRBV28 and TRBJ1-5; perhaps TRBD1 as D (5 bases). Between the trimmed V and J ends, which lost 6 bases and 5 bases, there was a span of 11 bases. The CDR3 spans 13 residues. Germline V gene lookup returns CDR1 MDHEN and CDR2 SYDVKM. CDR3 coding DNA: TGTGCCAGCAGCCCCGACAGCTATCAGCCCCAGCATTTT. Its protein product is CASSPDSYQPQHF.

The chain carries TRBV5-1 and TRBJ2-7; the match to TRBD2 covers 10 bases. V shed 2 bases, J shed 1 base, and the junction held 0 bases outside the gene matches. This CDR3 comprises 14 residues. Per germline, CDR1 SGHRS and CDR2 YFSETQ. CDR3 nucleotide sequence: TGCGCCAGCAGCTTTAGCGGGAGGTCCTACGAGCAGTACTTC. Its translation: CASSFSGRSYEQYF.

The chain combines TRBV9 with TRBJ2-7; D not resolved. Germline CDR1 reads SGDLS; CDR2 reads YYNGEE. Trimming pared 0 bases from V and 2 bases from J, leaving 9 bases between. The CDR3 totals 14 residues. The CDR3 bases are TGTGCCAGCAGCGTAGCTGGGGTTCCCTACGAGCAGTACTTC. This sequence encodes CASSVAGVPYEQYF.

This clone was seen just once. The CDR3 spells CASSLAGGGGQETQYF. DNA for the CDR3: TGTGCCAGCAGTCTCGCCGGGGGCGGTGGGCAAGAGACCCAGTACTTC. V and J are TRBV6-6 and TRBJ2-5; TRBD1 or TRBD2 may be the D gene (6 bases each). This CDR3 spans 16 amino acids. Trimming removed 5 bases from V and 2 bases from J, with 18 bases in between. CDR1 and CDR2 (germline): MNHNY, SVGAGI (reference sequence).

This clone was picked up one time. The genes are TRBV29-1 and TRBJ2-5, with 8 bases fitting TRBD2. V was clipped by 6 bases and J by 5 bases; unmatched bases: 8. CDR1 is SQVTM and CDR2 is ANQGSEA in the germline V gene. This CDR3 comprises 13 residues. In DNA form, the CDR3 reads TGCAGCGTCCCCAACCCTAGCGGGGAGACCCAGTACTTC. Protein product: CSVPNPSGETQYF.

The CDR3 region has the DNA TGTGCCATCAGTGAGTCGAAAGGGGGTCCCTACGAGCAGTACTTC. Its translation: CAISESKGGPYEQYF. This chain links TRBV10-3 with TRBJ2-7; D might be TRBD1 (6 bases). Germline CDR1 and CDR2: ENHRY and SYGVKD. This CDR3 comprises 15 residues. V lost 0 bases and J 2 bases, leaving 11 bases between the germline ends.

The chain recombines TRBV7-9 with TRBJ2-1; D is possibly TRBD2 (6 bases). The CDR3 runs to 15 residues. Trimming took 3 bases from V and 5 from J, leaving 14 bases between them. The V gene's germline CDR1 is SEHNR and CDR2 FQNEAQ (reference sequence). This CDR3 is CASSFRLDLNNEQFF. The CDR3, as DNA: TGTGCCAGCAGCTTCCGACTAGACCTAAACAATGAGCAGTTCTTC. The variable domain in full, completed from reference TRBV7-9 and TRBJ2-1, reads DTGVSQNPRHKITKRGQNVTFRCDPISEHNRLYWYRQTLGQGPEFLTYFQNEAQLEKSRLLSDRFSAERPKGSFSTLEIQRTEQGDSAMYLCASSFRLDLNNEQFFGPGTRLTVL.

The genes are TRBV5-4 and TRBJ1-5, with D hard to call. Germline CDR1 reads SGHNT; CDR2 reads YYREEE (reference sequence). Trimming stripped 4 bases from V and 7 bases from J, with 12 bases between. The CDR3 length is 13 residues. The DNA for the CDR3 is TGTGCCAGCAGCCAAGAGGGAAGGCAGCCCCAGCATTTT. This gives the protein CASSQEGRQPQHF.

Only one count was recorded for this clone. The CDR3 bases are TGCGCCAGCAGCCAAGAGAGAAGCTACGAGCAGTACTTC. The encoded protein is CASSQERSYEQYF. The J gene is TRBJ2-7, the V gene TRBV4-1; D not resolved. The germline CDR1 and CDR2 sequences are MGHRA and YSYEKL. This CDR3 comprises 13 residues. With 0 bases removed from V and 3 bases from J, the gap between germline ends came to 6 bases.

This sequence joins TRBV5-4 and TRBJ2-3, with TRBD2 matching 10 bases. Germline V gene lookup returns CDR1 SGHNT and CDR2 YYREEE (reference sequence). V dropped 5 bases and J dropped 0; count of bases not matched to a gene: 0. The CDR3 totals 14 residues. The CDR3 DNA sequence: TGTGCCAGCAGGACTAGCGGGAGCACAGATACGCAGTATTTT. This translates into CASRTSGSTDTQYF.